This TCR beta chain was obtained from a study of blood T cell repertoires in COVID-19. The study assigned cohorts using participant-reported clinical history. Source study methods: How many nucleated cells were present was estimated from reference gene primer amplification. The data were produced by immunoSEQ multiplex PCR, yet TCRdb's version contains in-frame clones alone and is incomplete. Clone size and V and J calls were adopted from that table, with D and trimming inferred from the DNA. The sample carries hundreds of thousands of clones, around nine tenths recorded once. This CDR3 comprises 14 residues. V was pared by 0 bases and J by 5 bases, with 11 bases between. In germline, CDR1 is WNHNN, CDR2 SYGVQD (reference sequence).

This TCR derives from a woman aged 55-70 years in a cohort exposed to, infected with or recovered from COVID-19 (not recorded which). The rearrangement links TRBV10-1 to TRBJ2-7; tentatively, D is TRBD1 (5 bases). What was sequenced was PBMCs or T cells enriched from blood (not recorded which). CDR3: CASSESTGWNEQYF. For the CDR3, the DNA is TGCGCCAGCAGTGAGTCCACAGGTTGGAACGAGCAGTACTTC.